The 31 T cell receptor beta chains listed next were all sequenced from one sample in a study of shared clonotypes between healthy human individuals (dated by TCRdb to the early 2020s). CD8 naive samples were CD45RO-negative cells positively selected for CCR7, giving a CD45RA+CCR7+ population that excluded TemRA cells. Library preparation used the immunoSEQ multiplex PCR assay. Imported from immuneACCESS, the table was reduced by TCRdb to in-frame sequences with V and J called. These copies leave out some clones; in studies compared against another copy, an unresolved V gene accounts for under half, and the cause of the remainder is not known. Recorded for this sample are about 2.1 million clones; 80% to 95% of them occurred a single time. Jointly, the top ten make up roughly 1.7% of the sample. Sequencing input: naive CD8+ T cells from PBMCs. The label giving this sample's cell subset or site can be read as: CD45RA+CCR7+. These receptors all stem from a man aged 18 to 30 in good health. Some clones in this sample may be carry-over from other donors' samples.

This rearrangement joins TRBV7-9 to TRBJ2-5; perhaps TRBD1 as D (6 bases). Germline V gene sequence: CDR1 SEHNR, CDR2 FQNEAQ (reference sequence). V lost 4 bases and J lost 0, with 12 bases in between. CDR3 length equals 15 residues. The CDR3 spells CASSSRDTNQETQYF. The CDR3 region has the DNA TGTGCCAGCAGCTCAAGGGACACCAACCAAGAGACCCAGTACTTC.

V usage is TRBV7-8 and J usage is TRBJ1-2; a possible D gene is TRBD1 (6 bases). The CDR3 consists of 16 residues. The V and J ends lost 5 bases and 5 bases respectively, with 21 bases between them. Germline-derived CDR1 and CDR2 are SGHVS and FQNEAQ. CDR3 DNA sequence: TGTGCCAGCAGCGCCCCGAAGGGGGGGGTGAAGTATGGCTACACCTTC. This codes for CASSAPKGGVKYGYTF.

CDR3 sequence (DNA): TGCGCCAGCAGCCTCCAAGGACAGGGAGGTGAAAAACTGTTTTTT. This codes for CASSLQGQGGEKLFF. The chain couples TRBV5-1 to TRBJ1-4; 8 positions match TRBD1. Germline loops: CDR1 SGHRS, CDR2 YFSETQ. V was pared by 4 bases and J by 7 bases, with 9 bases of the junction left unmatched. The CDR3 is 15 residues long.

The V and J genes are TRBV5-1 and TRBJ2-7; TRBD1 aligns across 7 bases. CDR3 length: 14 residues. Germline CDR1 reads SGHRS; CDR2 reads YFSETQ. J was trimmed by 7 bases and V by 3 bases; bases with no gene match: 10. CDR3 sequence: CASSSRDSPREQYF. The CDR3 DNA follows: TGCGCCAGCAGCTCCCGGGACAGCCCGAGGGAGCAGTACTTC.

This rearrangement joins TRBV4-1 to TRBJ1-1; 9 nucleotides agree with TRBD1. Germline CDR1 MGHRA, CDR2 YSYEKL. With V trimmed by 3 bases and J by 2 bases, 7 bases remained unmatched. This CDR3 is built from 16 residues. As DNA, the CDR3 is TGCGCCAGCAGCCAGCACCCGGGACAGGGAAACACTGAAGCTTTCTTT. This sequence encodes CASSQHPGQGNTEAFF.

The chain recombines TRBV9 with TRBJ2-2, with 13 bases aligning to TRBD2. V was pared by 2 bases and J by 0 bases, with 10 bases of the junction left unmatched. This CDR3 region has 20 residues. Germline V gives CDR1 SGDLS, CDR2 YYNGEE. For the CDR3, the DNA is TGTGCCAGCAGCGTGGAGGGGGGACTAGCGGGAAGGTCGAACACCGGGGAGCTGTTTTTT. Its protein product is CASSVEGGLAGRSNTGELFF.

The rearrangement joins TRBV29-1 to TRBJ2-3; perhaps TRBD2 as D (6 bases). The CDR3 covers 12 residues. V dropped 5 bases and J dropped 2 bases, with 8 bases sitting between them. Looked up from germline, CDR1 is SQVTM and CDR2 is ANQGSEA. CDR3 in DNA: TGCAGCGTTACGGGGGACACAGATACGCAGTATTTT. It codes for CSVTGDTDTQYF.

The V call is TRBV6-5, the J call TRBJ1-2; possibly TRBD1 for D (6 bases). The germline CDR1 and CDR2 sequences are MNHEY and SVGAGI. The CDR3 totals 14 residues. V shed 7 bases and J shed 2 bases, with 14 bases lying between them. The CDR3 is CASTMGRGNYGYTF. In DNA, the CDR3 is TGTGCCAGCACCATGGGCAGGGGAAACTATGGCTACACCTTC.

The chain carries TRBV5-6 and TRBJ2-3; D gene unclear. CDR3 size: 12 residues. The V gene lost 3 bases and the J gene lost 10 bases, with 12 bases spanning the gap. Germline values: CDR1 SGHDT, CDR2 YYEEEE. This chain's CDR3 is CASSSGSGAQYF. CDR3 nucleotide sequence: TGTGCCAGCAGCTCCGGGTCCGGCGCGCAGTATTTT.

This clone was seen once. Additional DNA sequences in this sample encode the identical CDR3. The CDR3 protein is CASSSGTGGYEQYF. The CDR3 nucleotides are TGTGCCAGCAGTTCCGGGACAGGGGGCTACGAGCAGTACTTC. The chain combines TRBV7-2 with TRBJ2-7; TRBD1 aligns across 11 bases. The germline V gene encodes CDR1 SGHTA and CDR2 FQGNSA. The CDR3 has 14 amino acids. V dropped 6 bases and J dropped 3; count of bases not matched to a gene: 4. The full variable domain, completed using reference TRBV7-2 and TRBJ2-7, is GAGVSQSPSNKVTEKGKDVELRCDPISGHTALYWYRQSLGQGLEFLIYFQGNSAPDKSGLPSDRFSAERTGGSVSTLTIQRTQQEDSAVYLCASSSGTGGYEQYFGPGTRLTVT.

As for this clone: Other DNA sequences of this sample code for an identical CDR3. The chain has TRBV5-4 and TRBJ2-5, with 9 bases aligning to TRBD2. The junction had 3 bases not matched to a gene; V was cut back by 2 bases and J by 1 base. This CDR3 has 15 residues. CDR1 is SGHNT and CDR2 is YYREEE in the germline V gene (reference sequence). The CDR3 DNA is TGTGCCAGCAGCTTAAAGCGGGAGGCCCAAGAGACCCAGTACTTC. Protein: CASSLKREAQETQYF.

In the case of this clone: In the same sample, other DNA sequences code for this CDR3. The rearrangement links TRBV11-2 to TRBJ1-3; possibly TRBD1 for D (6 bases). Germline CDR1 reads SGHAT; CDR2 reads FQNNGV. The CDR3 spans 14 residues. With 5 bases removed from V and 3 bases from J, the gap between germline ends came to 11 bases. The CDR3 here is CASSRTGLGNTIYF. DNA for the CDR3: TGTGCCAGCAGCCGAACAGGGCTTGGAAACACCATATATTTT.

This chain connects TRBV11-3 to TRBJ2-2; the match to TRBD2 covers 7 bases. Germline CDR1 is SGHNT and CDR2 is YENEEA. Trimming took 5 bases from V and 7 from J; bases not matched to a gene: 13. The CDR3 is 16 residues long. CDR3 sequence reads: CASSSRGAGEDGELFF. The CDR3 nucleotides are TGTGCCAGCAGCAGCCGCGGTGCGGGAGAAGACGGGGAGCTGTTTTTT.

The chain links TRBV11-2 to TRBJ1-5; D not resolved. CDR3 size: 12 residues. The germline gives CDR1 SGHAT, CDR2 FQNNGV. Trimming cost V 2 bases and J 7 bases, with 6 bases left between them. CDR3 nucleotide sequence: TGTGCCAGCAGCTTACTGGGGCAGCCCCAGCATTTT. This encodes CASSLLGQPQHF.

The chain combines TRBV11-3 with TRBJ2-2; 9 positions match TRBD2. The CDR3 is 16 amino acids. The J segment lost 5 bases and the V segment lost 5 bases, leaving 9 bases of the junction unmatched. The germline gives CDR1 SGHNT, CDR2 YENEEA. CDR3 amino acids: CASSDPWAGGTGELFF. The CDR3 nucleotides read TGTGCCAGCAGCGACCCTTGGGCGGGAGGGACCGGGGAGCTGTTTTTT.

The V gene is TRBV7-9, the J gene TRBJ1-5; a possible D gene is TRBD1 (5 bases). The CDR3 is 14 residues long. Trimming cost V 6 bases and J 3 bases, with 12 bases left between them. Germline V CDR1 and CDR2: SEHNR, FQNEAQ (reference sequence). The CDR3 DNA sequence: TGTGCCAGCAGTGTCACAGGAGACAATCAGCCCCAGCATTTT. It is translated as CASSVTGDNQPQHF.

This sequence joins TRBV5-8 and TRBJ1-5; D ambiguous. Trimming removed 1 base at V and 2 bases at J, with 4 bases between. This CDR3 comprises 13 residues. Germline assignment: CDR1 SGHTS and CDR2 YDEGEE. The CDR3 region is CASSLMRNQPQHF. The CDR3 bases are TGTGCCAGCAGCTTGATGCGCAATCAGCCCCAGCATTTT.

This chain links TRBV14 with TRBJ2-7; 9 nucleotides align to TRBD2. From germline, CDR1 is SGHDN and CDR2 FVKESK. Germline trimming cut 0 bases from V and 3 bases from J; bases unmatched to any gene: 12. The CDR3 has 18 residues. CDR3 bases: TGTGCCAGCAGCCAAGATCTGGTGGTGGGACTAGCCATCTACGAGCAGTACTTC. It encodes CASSQDLVVGLAIYEQYF.

The chain uses TRBV10-2 and TRBJ1-1; D remains ambiguous. Germline assignment: CDR1 WSHSY and CDR2 SAAADI. V was shortened by 6 bases and J by 2 bases, with 10 bases between the two germline ends. The CDR3 is made up of 13 amino acids. The CDR3 protein is CASRDGGNTEAFF. The CDR3 DNA follows: TGCGCCAGCAGGGACGGAGGAAACACTGAAGCTTTCTTT.

V usage is TRBV27 and J usage is TRBJ1-2; 8 bases are a match to TRBD1. This CDR3 is 14 amino acids long. Trimming cost V 5 bases and J 7 bases; bases outside gene matches: 9. The V gene's germline CDR1 is MNHEY and CDR2 SMNVEV (reference sequence). CDR3 nucleotide sequence: TGTGCCAGCAGTCCGCCCGGGACAGGAAGTGGCTACACCTTC. Residues: CASSPPGTGSGYTF.

The chain combines TRBV19 with TRBJ1-1; D not certain. Germline CDR1 and CDR2: LNHDA and SQIVND (reference sequence). Trimming shortened V by 8 bases and J by 1 base, and 11 bases separated the two germline ends. The CDR3 runs to 13 residues. CDR3 loop: CASRHTENTEAFF. The CDR3 DNA follows: TGTGCCAGTCGTCACACGGAGAACACTGAAGCTTTCTTT. The full variable domain, rest sourced from reference TRBV19 and TRBJ1-1, is DGGITQSPKYLFRKEGQNVTLSCEQNLNHDAMYWYRQDPGQGLRLIYYSQIVNDFQKGDIAEGYSVSREKKESFPLTVTSAQKNPTAFYLCASRHTENTEAFFGQGTRLTVV.

This clone has a single count. The chain couples TRBV15 to TRBJ1-2; D ambiguous. V lost 3 bases and J 4 bases, leaving 21 bases between the germline ends. CDR3 length: 17 amino acids. Germline CDR1 LNHNV, CDR2 YYDKDF (reference sequence). The CDR3 here is CATSSLPGERNPYGYTF. CDR3 coding DNA: TGTGCCACCAGCAGCCTCCCCGGGGAAAGAAATCCCTATGGCTACACCTTC.

The genes are TRBV5-6 and TRBJ1-1; 7 bases are a match to TRBD1. Germline V gives CDR1 SGHDT, CDR2 YYEEEE. J gave up 1 base and V 4 bases, and 13 bases lay outside the gene matches. The CDR3 covers 17 residues. In nucleotides, the CDR3 is TGTGCCAGCAGCCCCCTTAGCCGGACAGGCCCGAACACTGAAGCTTTCTTT. Translating it yields CASSPLSRTGPNTEAFF.

This chain uses TRBV28 with TRBJ1-4; 10 nucleotides agree with TRBD1. The CDR3 is 14 amino acids. J gave up 7 bases and V 6 bases, and 5 bases lay outside the gene matches. Germline V gene data show CDR1 as MDHEN and CDR2 as SYDVKM. CDR3 in amino acids: CASRSTGGGEKLFF. CDR3 sequence (DNA): TGTGCCAGCAGATCGACAGGGGGCGGTGAAAAACTGTTTTTT.

The chain combines TRBV25-1 with TRBJ1-3; D unresolved. The CDR3 has 14 amino acids. CDR1 and CDR2 from the germline V gene are MGHDK and SYGVNS. V gave up 7 bases and J gave up 2 bases, with 12 bases separating them. This CDR3 reads CASTLRGAGNTIYF. The DNA for the CDR3 is TGTGCCAGCACCCTTCGGGGAGCTGGAAACACCATATATTTT.

The J gene is TRBJ1-2, the V gene TRBV27, with TRBD1 matching 9 bases. CDR1 is MNHEY and CDR2 is SMNVEV in the germline V gene (reference sequence). J was trimmed by 3 bases and V by 5 bases; bases with no gene match: 7. This CDR3 comprises 15 residues. CDR3 DNA: TGTGCCAGCAGTCCGGACAGGGGAAGCTACTATGGCTACACCTTC. The encoded protein is CASSPDRGSYYGYTF.

This chain connects TRBV27 to TRBJ2-7, with a tentative D call TRBD1 (5 bases). The CDR3 is 14 amino acids. Trimming pared 2 bases from V and 5 bases from J, leaving 13 bases between. Germline CDR1 reads MNHEY; CDR2 reads SMNVEV (reference sequence). The CDR3 bases are TGTGCCAGCAGTTTAACGGCAGGGTTCCACGAGCAGTACTTC. The encoded protein is CASSLTAGFHEQYF.

The chain combines TRBV27 with TRBJ2-7, with D perhaps TRBD2 (6 bases). Per the germline V gene, CDR1 is MNHEY and CDR2 is SMNVEV (reference sequence). With 1 base removed from V and 3 bases from J, the gap between germline ends came to 19 bases. The CDR3 spans 17 residues. The CDR3 is CASSLFVPPGLVYEQYF. The CDR3 nucleotides are TGTGCCAGCAGTTTATTCGTCCCACCGGGACTGGTCTACGAGCAGTACTTC.

CDR3 DNA sequence: TGTGCCAGCAGTCCCTCCGGGACTGACAGGATGCTTGAGCAGTTCTTC. Translating it yields CASSPSGTDRMLEQFF. V usage is TRBV28 and J usage is TRBJ2-1, with D perhaps TRBD1 or TRBD2 (6 bases each). The CDR3 spans 16 residues. V shed 5 bases and J shed 9 bases, with 23 bases lying between them. Germline-derived CDR1 and CDR2 are MDHEN and SYDVKM.

This chain joins TRBV7-9 and TRBJ2-7, with D hard to call. The CDR3 is 17 residues long. V was pared by 4 bases and J by 4 bases, with 23 bases between. The germline gives CDR1 SEHNR, CDR2 FQNEAQ (reference sequence). The CDR3 DNA follows: TGTGCCAGCAGCTCCCCCTCCGCGGCGAATACCTATTACGAGCAGTACTTC. As protein: CASSSPSAANTYYEQYF.

This sequence joins TRBV10-3 and TRBJ1-5, with D perhaps TRBD1 (6 bases). CDR3 length: 16 amino acids. With 4 bases removed from V and 0 bases from J, the gap between germline ends came to 13 bases. In germline, CDR1 is ENHRY, CDR2 SYGVKD. For the CDR3, the DNA is TGTGCCATCAGTGCCGGGGGGGGCTATAGCAATCAGCCCCAGCATTTT. It translates to CAISAGGGYSNQPQHF.